The 18 T cell receptor beta chains reported below all come from one sample, sequenced in a study of neoadjuvant nivolumab and ipilimumab in lung cancer. The repertoire was sequenced with immunoSEQ multiplex PCR; TCRdb's copy has only in-frame clones and lacks some. This sample has 15,000 to 20,000 clones; roughly three quarters occur once, and the top ten carry about 7.8%. The specimen was tumor tissue, collected after neoadjuvant nivolumab, alone or with ipilimumab, at or shortly before surgery. Receptors originate from an adult with non-small cell lung cancer.

This chain uses TRBV11-2 with TRBJ2-3, with TRBD2 as a possible D gene (6 bases). In germline, CDR1 is SGHAT, CDR2 FQNNGV. Trimming pared 5 bases from V and 4 bases from J, leaving 13 bases between. The CDR3 consists of 14 residues. Written as DNA, the CDR3 is TGTGCCAGCAGCACCCTTACTAGCTCAGATACGCAGTATTTT. Amino acid sequence: CASSTLTSSDTQYF. Using reference TRBV11-2 and TRBJ2-3 for the parts outside the CDR3, the full variable domain is EAGVAQSPRYKIIEKRQSVAFWCNPISGHATLYWYQQILGQGPKLLIQFQNNGVVDDSQLPKDRFSAERLKGVDSTLKIQPAKLEDSAVYLCASSTLTSSDTQYFGPGTRLTVL.

The chain has TRBV29-1 and TRBJ1-1; possible D gene TRBD1, 6 bases. Trimming shortened V by 2 bases and J by 5 bases, and 15 bases separated the two germline ends. CDR1 and CDR2 from the germline V gene are SQVTM and ANQGSEA. CDR3 length: 14 residues. CDR3 in amino acids: CSVERPGVETEAFF. CDR3 in DNA: TGCAGCGTTGAACGCCCAGGGGTAGAAACTGAAGCTTTCTTT.

The J gene is TRBJ1-1, the V gene TRBV11-2; TRBD1 might be the D (5 bases). Germline values: CDR1 SGHAT, CDR2 FQNNGV. V lost 4 bases and J lost 1, with 16 bases in between. The CDR3 is made up of 16 amino acids. Here the CDR3 reads CASSYRTPGANTEAFF. In nucleotides, the CDR3 is TGTGCCAGCAGCTACCGGACACCCGGGGCGAACACTGAAGCTTTCTTT.

J is TRBJ2-5 and V is TRBV25-1, with D possibly matching TRBD1 (6 bases). With 4 bases removed from V and 1 base from J, the gap between germline ends came to 10 bases. From germline, CDR1 is MGHDK and CDR2 SYGVNS. This CDR3 is 14 amino acids long. CDR3 amino acids: CASSVFRGQETQYF. The CDR3 nucleotides are TGTGCCAGCAGTGTTTTCAGGGGCCAAGAGACCCAGTACTTC.

The chain carries TRBV5-4 and TRBJ1-5, with a possible D match to TRBD1 (5 bases). V dropped 4 bases and J dropped 0 bases, with 8 bases sitting between them. This CDR3 spans 14 amino acids. Germline CDR1 is SGHNT and CDR2 is YYREEE (reference sequence). The CDR3 protein is CASSRDVSNQPQHF. DNA of the CDR3: TGTGCCAGCAGCAGGGACGTTAGCAATCAGCCCCAGCATTTT.

By sample share, this clone is medium-sized. The J gene is TRBJ2-3, the V gene TRBV5-4; 11 nucleotides line up with TRBD2. The CDR3 is 16 amino acids. V lost 2 bases and J lost 6; bases outside the gene matches: 8. Germline-derived CDR1 and CDR2 are SGHNT and YYREEE (reference sequence). CDR3 in DNA: TGTGCCAGCAGCTTCACTAGCGGGGGAAGCCGGGATACGCAGTATTTT. This gives the protein CASSFTSGGSRDTQYF.

The chain employs TRBV11-2 and TRBJ2-5; D call uncertain. In germline, CDR1 is SGHAT, CDR2 FQNNGV. The CDR3 extends over 15 amino acids. V lost 2 bases, J lost 4 bases, and 14 bases lay in between. CDR3 sequence (DNA): TGTGCCAGCAGCTTACGAGAAGGGCGCGTAGAGACCCAGTACTTC. Protein: CASSLREGRVETQYF.

The V and J genes are TRBV5-6 and TRBJ1-6; 9 bases map to TRBD1. Germline V lookup: CDR1 SGHDT, CDR2 YYEEEE. V gave up 2 bases and J gave up 10 bases; unmatched junction bases: 7. The CDR3 contains 15 residues. The CDR3 loop reads CASSFGTGRGSPLHF. For the CDR3, the DNA is TGTGCCAGCAGCTTCGGGACAGGGAGAGGGTCACCCCTCCACTTT.

The chain links TRBV7-2 to TRBJ2-1; D uncertain. The CDR3 has 12 residues. V lost 1 base and J lost 6, with 4 bases in between. Germline CDR1 and CDR2: SGHTA and FQGNSA. This CDR3 is CASSLESNEQFF. The CDR3, as DNA: TGTGCCAGCAGCTTAGAGAGCAATGAGCAGTTCTTC.

V and J are TRBV6-5 and TRBJ1-2, with D hard to call. The V and J ends lost 5 bases and 4 bases respectively, with 17 bases between them. From germline, CDR1 is MNHEY and CDR2 SVGAGI. This CDR3 has 15 residues. Here the CDR3 reads CASSVTATATYGYTF. CDR3 coding DNA: TGTGCCAGCAGTGTTACAGCTACCGCTACCTATGGCTACACCTTC.

V and J are TRBV7-6 and TRBJ1-6, with 10 bases matching TRBD1. With 1 base clipped from V and 7 bases from J, the junction kept 1 base outside the gene matches. Germline V CDR1 and CDR2: SGHVS, FNYEAQ. CDR3 length: 15 residues. The CDR3 protein is CASSLVGQGNSPLHF. The CDR3 DNA follows: TGTGCCAGCAGCTTAGTGGGACAGGGGAATTCACCCCTCCACTTT.

This chain joins TRBV28 and TRBJ1-1, with D possibly TRBD1 on 5 matching bases. V was shortened by 11 bases and J by 7 bases, with 17 bases between the two germline ends. The V gene's germline CDR1 is MDHEN and CDR2 SYDVKM. This CDR3 has 12 amino acids. The CDR3 here is CALLGGFGEAFF. DNA for the CDR3: TGTGCCTTATTGGGGGGGTTCGGTGAAGCTTTCTTT.

The genes are TRBV11-3 and TRBJ1-6, with a tentative D call TRBD1 (5 bases). The V end lost 2 bases, the J end lost 5 bases, and 7 bases lay between the germline ends. The CDR3 runs to 14 residues. Germline loops: CDR1 SGHNT, CDR2 YENEEA. DNA of the CDR3: TGTGCCAGCAGCTTAAGGGGAAATAATTCACCCCTCCACTTT. It codes for CASSLRGNNSPLHF.

This chain links TRBV11-2 with TRBJ1-2; D is unclear. The CDR3 is 13 residues long. Between the trimmed V and J ends, which lost 1 base and 2 bases, there was a span of 5 bases. Germline values: CDR1 SGHAT, CDR2 FQNNGV. The CDR3 region has the DNA TGTGCCAGCAGCTTAGCACGGAACTATGGCTACACCTTC. This translates into CASSLARNYGYTF.

This clone was seen a few times. The rearrangement uses TRBV4-2 and TRBJ1-1, with 7 bases fitting TRBD1. The germline gives CDR1 LGHNA, CDR2 YNFKEQ. V shed 4 bases, J shed 0 bases, and the junction held 2 bases outside the gene matches. The length of the CDR3 is 14 residues. CDR3 sequence (DNA): TGTGCCAGCAGCCGTGACAGGGTGAACACTGAAGCTTTCTTT. Encoded protein: CASSRDRVNTEAFF.

The sample holds one count of this clone. The chain couples TRBV6-1 to TRBJ2-5; 9 bases match TRBD2. The germline gives CDR1 MNHNS, CDR2 SASEGT. The CDR3 spans 14 residues. V lost 6 bases, J lost 5 bases, and 7 bases stayed unmatched. CDR3 in DNA: TGTGCCAGCAGGGCCTTAGCGGGGGTGGAGACCCAGTACTTC. Protein: CASRALAGVETQYF.

This chain uses TRBV2 with TRBJ2-5; 10 bases are shared with TRBD1. This CDR3 region has 14 residues. V gave up 6 bases and J gave up 4 bases; unmatched junction bases: 5. Germline lookup yields CDR1 SNHLY and CDR2 FYNNEI. CDR3 in amino acids: CASRADRGGETQYF. Here the CDR3 DNA reads TGTGCCAGCAGGGCGGACAGGGGGGGAGAGACCCAGTACTTC. The whole variable domain, remainder taken from reference TRBV2 and TRBJ2-5, is EPEVTQTPSHQVTQMGQEVILRCVPISNHLYFYWYRQILGQKVEFLVSFYNNEISEKSEIFDDQFSVERPDGSNFTLKIRSTKLEDSAMYFCASRADRGGETQYFGPGTRLLVL.

The chain combines TRBV6-1 with TRBJ2-2, with no clear D. This CDR3 is built from 13 residues. V lost 7 bases and J lost 5, with 11 bases in between. Germline V gene sequence: CDR1 MNHNS, CDR2 SASEGT. CDR3 in amino acids: CASTPAATGELFF. The CDR3 nucleotides read TGTGCCAGCACTCCAGCCGCGACCGGGGAGCTGTTTTTT.